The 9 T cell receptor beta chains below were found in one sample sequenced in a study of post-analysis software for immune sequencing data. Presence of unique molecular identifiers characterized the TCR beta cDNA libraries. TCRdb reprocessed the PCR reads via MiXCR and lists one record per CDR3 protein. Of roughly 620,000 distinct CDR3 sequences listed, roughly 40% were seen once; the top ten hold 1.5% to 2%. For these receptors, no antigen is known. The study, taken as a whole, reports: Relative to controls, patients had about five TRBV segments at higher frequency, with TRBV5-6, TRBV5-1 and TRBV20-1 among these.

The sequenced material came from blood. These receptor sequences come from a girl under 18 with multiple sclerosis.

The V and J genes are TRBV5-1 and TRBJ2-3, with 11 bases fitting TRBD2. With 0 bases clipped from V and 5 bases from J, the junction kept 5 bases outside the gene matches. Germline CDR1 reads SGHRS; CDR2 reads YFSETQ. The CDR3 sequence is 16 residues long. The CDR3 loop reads CASSLAIAGGIDTQYF. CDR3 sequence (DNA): TGCGCCAGCAGCTTGGCGATAGCGGGAGGGATAGATACGCAGTATTTT. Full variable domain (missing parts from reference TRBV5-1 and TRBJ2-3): KAGVTQTPRYLIKTRGQQVTLSCSPISGHRSVSWYQQTPGQGLQFLFEYFSETQRNKGNFPGRFSGRQFSNSRSEMNVSTLELGDSALYLCASSLAIAGGIDTQYFGPGTRLTVL.

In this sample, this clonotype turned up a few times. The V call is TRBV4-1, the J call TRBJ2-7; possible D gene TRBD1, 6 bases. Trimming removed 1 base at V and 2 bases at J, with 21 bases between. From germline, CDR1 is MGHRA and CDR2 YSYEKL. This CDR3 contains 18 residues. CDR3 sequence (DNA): TGCGCCAGCAGCCAAGCAGAGACAGGCCGAAGCCGGACCTACGAGCAGTACTTC. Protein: CASSQAETGRSRTYEQYF.

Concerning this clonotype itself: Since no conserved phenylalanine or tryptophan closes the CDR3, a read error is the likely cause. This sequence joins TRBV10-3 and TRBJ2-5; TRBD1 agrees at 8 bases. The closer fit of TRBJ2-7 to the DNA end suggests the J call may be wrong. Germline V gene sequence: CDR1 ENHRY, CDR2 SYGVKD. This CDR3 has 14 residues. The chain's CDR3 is CAISDGTGTYEQYS. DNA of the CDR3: TGTGCCATCAGTGATGGGACAGGAACCTACGAGCAGTACTCC.

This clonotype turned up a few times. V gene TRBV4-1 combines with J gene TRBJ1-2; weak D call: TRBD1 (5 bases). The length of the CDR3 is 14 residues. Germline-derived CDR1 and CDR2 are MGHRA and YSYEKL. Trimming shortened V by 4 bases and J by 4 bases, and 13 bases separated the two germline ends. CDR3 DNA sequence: TGCGCCAGCAGCCGCGTCGGGGACCTCTATGGCTACACCTTC. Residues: CASSRVGDLYGYTF.

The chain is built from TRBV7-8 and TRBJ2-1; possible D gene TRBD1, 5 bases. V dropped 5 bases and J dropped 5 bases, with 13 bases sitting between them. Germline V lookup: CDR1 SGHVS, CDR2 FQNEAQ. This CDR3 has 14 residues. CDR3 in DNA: TGTGCCAGCAGCCTCAGGGAAACCGACAATGAGCAGTTCTTC. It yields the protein CASSLRETDNEQFF.

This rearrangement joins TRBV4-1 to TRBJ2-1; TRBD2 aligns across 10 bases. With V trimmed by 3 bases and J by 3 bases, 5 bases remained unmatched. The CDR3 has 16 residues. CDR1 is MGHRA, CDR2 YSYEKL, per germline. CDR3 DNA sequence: TGCGCCAGCAGCCAGGGGAGCGGGAGGGTCTACAATGAGCAGTTCTTC. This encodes CASSQGSGRVYNEQFF.

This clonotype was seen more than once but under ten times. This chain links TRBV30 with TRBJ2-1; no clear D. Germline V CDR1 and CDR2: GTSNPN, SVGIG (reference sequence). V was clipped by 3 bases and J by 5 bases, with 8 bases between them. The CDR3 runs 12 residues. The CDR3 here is CAWRESNNEQFF. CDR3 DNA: TGTGCCTGGAGAGAGAGCAACAATGAGCAGTTCTTC.

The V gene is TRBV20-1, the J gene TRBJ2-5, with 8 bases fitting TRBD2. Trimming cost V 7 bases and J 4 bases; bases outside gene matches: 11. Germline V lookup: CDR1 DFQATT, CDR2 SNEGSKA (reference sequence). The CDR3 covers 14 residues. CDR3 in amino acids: CSVGTGGPSETQYF. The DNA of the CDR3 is TGCAGTGTCGGAACGGGAGGGCCGTCAGAGACCCAGTACTTC.

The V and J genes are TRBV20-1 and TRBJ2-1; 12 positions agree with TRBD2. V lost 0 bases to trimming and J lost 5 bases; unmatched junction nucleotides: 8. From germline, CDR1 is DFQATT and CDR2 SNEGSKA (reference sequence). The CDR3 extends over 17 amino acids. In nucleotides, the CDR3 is TGCAGTGCTAGAGACCGCCGGGCTAGCGGGAGGGACAATGAGCAGTTCTTC. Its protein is CSARDRRASGRDNEQFF.